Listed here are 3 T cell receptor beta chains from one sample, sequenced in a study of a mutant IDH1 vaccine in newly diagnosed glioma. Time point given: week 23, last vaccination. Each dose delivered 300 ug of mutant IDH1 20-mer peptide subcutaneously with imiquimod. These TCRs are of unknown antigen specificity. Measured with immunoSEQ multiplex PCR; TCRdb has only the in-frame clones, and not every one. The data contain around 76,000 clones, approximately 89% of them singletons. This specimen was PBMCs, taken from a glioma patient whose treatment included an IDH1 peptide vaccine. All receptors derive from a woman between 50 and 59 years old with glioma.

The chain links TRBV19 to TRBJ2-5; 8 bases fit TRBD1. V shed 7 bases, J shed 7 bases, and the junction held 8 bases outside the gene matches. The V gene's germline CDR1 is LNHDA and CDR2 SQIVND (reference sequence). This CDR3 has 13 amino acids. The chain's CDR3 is CASNDRGDGTQYF. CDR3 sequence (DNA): TGTGCCAGTAACGACAGGGGCGACGGGACCCAGTACTTC.

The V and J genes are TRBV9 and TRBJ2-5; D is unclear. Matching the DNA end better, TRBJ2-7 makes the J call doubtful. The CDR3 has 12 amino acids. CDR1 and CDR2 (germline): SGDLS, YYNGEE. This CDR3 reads CASSVAGREQYF. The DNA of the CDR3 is TGTGCCAGCAGCGTAGCTGGGCGCGAGCAGTACTTC.

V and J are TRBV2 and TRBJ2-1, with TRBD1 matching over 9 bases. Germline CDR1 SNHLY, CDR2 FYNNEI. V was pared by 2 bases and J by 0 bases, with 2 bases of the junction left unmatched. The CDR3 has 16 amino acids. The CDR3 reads CASSESDRGSYNEQFF. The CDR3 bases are TGTGCCAGCAGTGAATCGGACAGGGGCTCCTACAATGAGCAGTTCTTC. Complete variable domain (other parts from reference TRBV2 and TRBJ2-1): EPEVTQTPSHQVTQMGQEVILRCVPISNHLYFYWYRQILGQKVEFLVSFYNNEISEKSEIFDDQFSVERPDGSNFTLKIRSTKLEDSAMYFCASSESDRGSYNEQFFGPGTRLTVL.